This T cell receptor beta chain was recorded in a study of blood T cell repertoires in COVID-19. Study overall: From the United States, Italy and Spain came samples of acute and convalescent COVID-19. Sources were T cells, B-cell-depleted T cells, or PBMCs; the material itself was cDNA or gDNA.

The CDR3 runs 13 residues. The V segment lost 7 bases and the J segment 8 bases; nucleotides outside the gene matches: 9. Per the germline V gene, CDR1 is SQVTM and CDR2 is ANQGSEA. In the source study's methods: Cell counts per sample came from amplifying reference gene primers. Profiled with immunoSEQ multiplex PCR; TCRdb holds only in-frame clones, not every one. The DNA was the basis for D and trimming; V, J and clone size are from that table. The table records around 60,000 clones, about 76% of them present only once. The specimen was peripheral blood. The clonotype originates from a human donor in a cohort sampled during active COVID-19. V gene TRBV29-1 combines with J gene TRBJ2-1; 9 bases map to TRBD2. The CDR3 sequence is CSARSSGAHEQFF. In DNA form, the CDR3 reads TGCAGCGCAAGGTCTAGCGGGGCGCATGAGCAGTTCTTC.